The 20 T cell receptor beta chains reported below all come from one sample, sequenced in a study of CXCR3-negative and CXCR3-positive naive CD8 T cells. These TCRs' antigens remain unknown. cDNA libraries for TRB were generated by 5' RACE incorporating UMI labels. No DNA is given; TCRdb re-called the 5' RACE reads and lists each CDR3 protein once. This sample contains about 90,000 distinct CDR3 sequences. Study outcomes and limitations: Hydrophobicity was higher for TRB CDR3s found in CXCR3-positive naive cells than in CXCR3-negative naive cells.

Sequenced input: naive CXCR3+ CD8+ T cells from blood. Subset: CD45RO-CCR7+CD27+CD95- naive CD8+ T cells expressing CXCR3 (TNR3+). These receptors all come from a human donor in good health. Some clones in this sample may be carry-over from other donors' samples.

V is TRBV29-1 and J is TRBJ1-2. This CDR3 has 17 amino acids. The germline V gene has CDR1 SQVTM and CDR2 ANQGSEA. This CDR3 is CSVEDQGPPTSNYGYTF.

CDR3 in amino acids: CASSLDASPKYEQYF. V gene TRBV5-1 combines with J gene TRBJ2-7; TCRdb picks TRBD2, but there is no DNA to check that call. The CDR3 extends over 15 amino acids. Germline V gene data show CDR1 as SGHRS and CDR2 as YFSETQ.

V and J are TRBV7-6 and TRBJ2-7; TCRdb indicates TRBD2, and absent DNA this call remains unverified. CDR1 is SGHVS, CDR2 FNYEAQ, per germline. CDR3 size: 16 residues. Here the CDR3 reads CASSPTPGTRFYEQYF.

This chain links TRBV27 with TRBJ2-1. The germline CDR1 and CDR2 sequences are MNHEY and SMNVEV (reference sequence). This CDR3 region has 13 residues. The CDR3 spells CASSLAHSNEQFF.

The CDR3 protein is CASSPGVLGTQYF. The chain is built from TRBV6-6 and TRBJ2-3. Germline-derived CDR1 and CDR2 are MNHNY and SVGAGI (reference sequence). This CDR3 contains 13 residues.

This chain uses TRBV7-6 with TRBJ2-7. The CDR3 covers 13 residues. Germline V gives CDR1 SGHVS, CDR2 FNYEAQ. The CDR3 loop is CASSLEVSYEQYF.

The chain carries TRBV28 and TRBJ1-1; the TCRdb D gene call, TRBD1, has no DNA to confirm it. The germline CDR1 and CDR2 sequences are MDHEN and SYDVKM. The CDR3 length is 15 residues. CDR3 loop: CASSQQGTGNTEAFF.

CDR3 loop: CASSHPGTGEGYTF. This chain connects TRBV7-9 to TRBJ1-2; the D call from TCRdb, TRBD1, cannot be confirmed without DNA. The CDR3 is made up of 14 amino acids. CDR1 and CDR2 from the germline V gene are SEHNR and FQNEAQ (reference sequence).

The chain uses TRBV28 and TRBJ1-5; TCRdb's D call, TRBD1, is unchecked because there is no DNA. The length of the CDR3 is 15 residues. CDR1 MDHEN and CDR2 SYDVKM come from the germline V gene. The CDR3 reads CASSYRGLGNQPQHF.

The V call is TRBV6-1, the J call TRBJ2-1; the TRBD1 assignment by TCRdb is unverifiable without DNA. Germline V gene sequence: CDR1 MNHNS, CDR2 SASEGT. CDR3 size: 13 residues. The CDR3 spells CASSSLFRDEQFF.

The chain joins TRBV7-3 to TRBJ2-2; TCRdb lists TRBD1, though no DNA is available to test this call. The CDR3 sequence is 16 residues long. In germline, CDR1 is SGHTA, CDR2 FQGTGA. CDR3 amino acids: CASSSVIGTDTGELFF.

The chain couples TRBV7-6 to TRBJ2-3; checking the TCRdb D call of TRBD1 is not possible without DNA. CDR1 and CDR2 from the germline V gene are SGHVS and FNYEAQ. The CDR3 loop spans 16 amino acids. The CDR3 sequence is CASSLSGTGSTDTQYF. Variable domain in full (rest from reference TRBV7-6 and TRBJ2-3): GAGVSQSPRYKVTKRGQDVALRCDPISGHVSLYWYRQALGQGPEFLTYFNYEAQQDKSGLPNDRFSAERPEGSISTLTIQRTEQRDSAMYRCASSLSGTGSTDTQYFGPGTRLTVL.

The CDR3 reads CASSYLPGGPDLSDEQFF. The rearrangement links TRBV6-2 or TRBV6-3 to TRBJ2-1; TCRdb returns TRBD2, unconfirmable since there is no DNA. The CDR3 consists of 18 residues. Germline CDR1 is MNHEY and CDR2 is SVGEGT.

The chain carries TRBV15 and TRBJ2-7; there is no DNA to check the TCRdb D call of TRBD1. The germline V gene has CDR1 LNHNV and CDR2 YYDKDF (reference sequence). The CDR3 consists of 13 residues. The CDR3 sequence is CATTTRGGGEQYF.

This chain links TRBV4-3 with TRBJ2-2; TCRdb lists TRBD2, though no DNA is available to test this call. CDR3 length: 17 amino acids. Germline lookup yields CDR1 LGHNA and CDR2 YSLEER. CDR3 sequence reads: CASSQDLLREVPGELFF.

The V call is TRBV5-5, the J call TRBJ1-1; TCRdb gives TRBD1 as the D gene, but with no DNA this cannot be confirmed. The CDR3 covers 14 residues. Germline V gene lookup returns CDR1 SGHKS and CDR2 YYEKEE (reference sequence). Here the CDR3 reads CASSPGTENTEAFF.

The chain links TRBV20-1 to TRBJ2-7; TCRdb's D gene call, TRBD1, goes unchecked for lack of DNA. CDR1 is DFQATT, CDR2 SNEGSKA, per germline (reference sequence). The CDR3 covers 13 residues. This CDR3 is CSAANREPYEQYF.

This chain uses TRBV20-1 with TRBJ2-7; without DNA, the TCRdb call of TRBD2 cannot be checked. The CDR3 sequence is 14 residues long. Germline values: CDR1 DFQATT, CDR2 SNEGSKA (reference sequence). CDR3 protein: CSARGSGGIYEQYF.

J is TRBJ2-3 and V is TRBV12-3 or TRBV12-4. This CDR3 is built from 14 residues. The CDR3 protein is CASSFLASTDTQYF.

V is TRBV7-6 and J is TRBJ2-7; the D call from TCRdb, TRBD1, cannot be confirmed without DNA. The germline CDR1 and CDR2 sequences are SGHVS and FNYEAQ. The CDR3 sequence is 16 residues long. The CDR3 sequence: CASSQTWTGGSYEQYF.